The clone carrying this TCR beta chain occurred many times. Its cognate antigen is unknown. Each CDR3 protein gets one entry after TCRdb re-called the 5' RACE reads with MiXCR. This sample carries more than 20,000 distinct CDR3 sequences, 10% to 15% of them seen once, and the ten largest clones take 30% to 35%. The entry originates in a study of CD8 T cells in ankylosing spondylitis. General study points: The authors reported significant enrichment of disease-linked clones in matched ankylosing spondylitis synovial fluid. What seemed typical of ankylosing spondylitis blood was a TCR beta motif built from eight highly homologous variants. Clones that were linked to disease were CD8+ and were relatively rare in peripheral blood.

Input material: blood. This TCR was sampled from a male donor with ankylosing spondylitis or in good health (not recorded which).

The CDR3 protein is CASSYPAGGSYNEQFF. CDR3 in DNA: TGTGCCAGCAGCTATCCTGCTGGGGGCTCCTACAATGAGCAGTTCTTC. The genes are TRBV7-9 and TRBJ2-1; perhaps D is TRBD1 or TRBD2 (5 bases each). Trimming took off 4 bases at V and 0 bases at J, with 13 bases between the two ends. Germline loops: CDR1 SEHNR, CDR2 FQNEAQ (reference sequence). This CDR3 contains 16 residues.